Sequencing of this T cell receptor (beta chain) was carried out in a study of T cells in Graves' hyperthyroidism and ophthalmopathy. Study-wide findings and caveats: Most expanded thyroid clonotypes above 0.001 recurred in blood.

RNA transcripts were the template for amplifying TCR beta CDR3 regions. During a first-round RT-PCR of the TCR CDR3, the HTBI primer set was used. TCRdb re-called the multiplex PCR reads with MiXCR, one entry per CDR3 protein. Counted here are just over 550,000 distinct CDR3 sequences, approximately 44% occurring once; the ten biggest clones make up 8.2%. This CDR3 region has 12 residues. Trimming removed 3 bases from V and 4 bases from J, with 6 bases in between. Germline loops: CDR1 SEHNR, CDR2 FQNEAQ (reference sequence). This clonotype was counted many times. Its matching antigen is unknown. Source material: peripheral blood or thyroid tissue (not recorded which). The V and J genes are TRBV7-9 and TRBJ1-2, with D hard to call. This clonotype was sampled from a woman aged 18-30 years with Graves' hyperthyroidism. The CDR3 loop reads CASSFSSYGYTF. The CDR3 DNA is TGTGCCAGCAGCTTTTCGTCCTATGGCTACACCTTC.